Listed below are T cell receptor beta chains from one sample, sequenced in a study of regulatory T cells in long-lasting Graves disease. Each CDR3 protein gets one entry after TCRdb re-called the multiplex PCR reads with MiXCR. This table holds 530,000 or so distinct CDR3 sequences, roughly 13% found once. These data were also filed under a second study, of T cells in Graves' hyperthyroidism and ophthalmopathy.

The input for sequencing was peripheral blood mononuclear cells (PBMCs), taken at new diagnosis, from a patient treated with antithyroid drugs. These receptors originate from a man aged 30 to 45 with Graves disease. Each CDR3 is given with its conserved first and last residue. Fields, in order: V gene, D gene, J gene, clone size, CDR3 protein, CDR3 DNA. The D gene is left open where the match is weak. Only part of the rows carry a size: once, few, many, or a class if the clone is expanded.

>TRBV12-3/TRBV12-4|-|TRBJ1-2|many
CASSGGRRRHYGYTF
TGTGCCAGCAGTGGTGGACGGCGACGACACTATGGCTACACCTTC
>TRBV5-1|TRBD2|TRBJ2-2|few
CASSPPSGTNTGELFF
TGCGCCAGCAGCCCCCCTAGCGGAACGAACACCGGGGAGCTGTTTTTT
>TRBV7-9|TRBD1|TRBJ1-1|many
CASNPDRLNTEAFF
TGTGCCAGCAACCCGGACAGGTTGAACACTGAAGCTTTCTTT
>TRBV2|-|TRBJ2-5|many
CASGVVQETQYF
TGTGCCAGCGGCGTGGTCCAAGAGACCCAGTACTTC
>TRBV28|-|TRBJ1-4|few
CASRGKGWEKLFF
TGTGCCAGCAGAGGTAAGGGTTGGGAAAAACTGTTTTTT
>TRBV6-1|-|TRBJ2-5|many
CASSDSYQETQYF
TGTGCCAGCAGCGACAGTTACCAAGAGACCCAGTACTTC
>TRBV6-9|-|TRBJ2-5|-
CASSYGKGTYSPETQYF
TGTGCCAGCAGTTACGGAAAGGGTACCTACAGTCCGGAGACCCAGTACTTC
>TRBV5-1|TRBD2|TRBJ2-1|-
CASGQREVYNEQFF
TGCGCCAGCGGCCAGCGGGAGGTCTACAATGAGCAGTTCTTC
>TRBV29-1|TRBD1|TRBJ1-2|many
CSVATGGNYGYTF
TGCAGCGTAGCGACAGGGGGCAATTACGGCTACACCTTC
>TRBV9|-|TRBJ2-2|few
CASSVAARKNTGELFF
TGTGCCAGCAGCGTAGCGGCACGCAAGAACACCGGGGAGCTGTTTTTT
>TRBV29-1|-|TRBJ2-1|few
CSVDKGEQFF
TGCAGCGTTGATAAGGGTGAGCAGTTCTTC
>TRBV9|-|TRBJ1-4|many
CASSGPLGGAATNEKLFF
TGTGCCAGCAGCGGACCCTTAGGGGGAGCCGCAACTAATGAAAAACTGTTTTTT
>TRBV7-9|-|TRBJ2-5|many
CASSLFGQETQYF
TGTGCCAGCAGCCTTTTTGGACAAGAGACCCAGTACTTC
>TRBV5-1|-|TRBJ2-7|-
CASGLDTEVTYEQYF
TGCGCCAGCGGCTTAGACACCGAAGTAACCTACGAGCAGTACTTC
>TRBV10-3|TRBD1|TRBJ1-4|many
CAISKDRATTNEKLFF
TGTGCCATCAGCAAGGACAGGGCGACAACTAATGAAAAACTGTTTTTT
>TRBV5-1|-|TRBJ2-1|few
CASSPSAQTYNEQFF
TGCGCCAGCAGCCCTAGCGCTCAGACGTACAATGAGCAGTTCTTC
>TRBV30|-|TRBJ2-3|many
CAWDLGSANTDTQYF
TGTGCCTGGGACCTAGGGAGCGCCAACACAGATACGCAGTATTTT
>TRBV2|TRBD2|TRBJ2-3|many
CASTKAGTRDTQYF
TGTGCCAGCACCAAAGCGGGGACGCGAGATACGCAGTATTTT
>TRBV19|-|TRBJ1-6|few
CASSPGDVRNSPLHF
TGTGCCAGTAGTCCCGGGGACGTTAGGAATTCACCCCTCCACTTT
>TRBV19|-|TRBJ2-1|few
CASSIDLGTVRDEQFF
TGTGCCAGTAGTATAGATCTGGGGACCGTACGGGATGAGCAGTTCTTC
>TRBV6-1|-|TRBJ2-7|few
CASSDGTGEQYF
TGTGCCAGCAGTGACGGGACGGGCGAGCAGTACTTC
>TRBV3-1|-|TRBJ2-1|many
CASSPQVGASPSYNEQFF
TGTGCCAGCAGCCCCCAGGTAGGGGCCTCACCCTCCTACAATGAGCAGTTCTTC
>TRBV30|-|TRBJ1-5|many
CAWRRTEFQPQHF
TGTGCCTGGAGGCGAACAGAGTTTCAGCCCCAGCATTTT
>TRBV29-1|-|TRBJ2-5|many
CSVGGAGETQYF
TGCAGCGTTGGGGGGGCGGGAGAGACCCAGTACTTC
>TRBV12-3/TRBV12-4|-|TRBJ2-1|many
CASRFLSYNEQFF
TGTGCCAGCCGGTTCCTCTCCTACAATGAGCAGTTCTTC
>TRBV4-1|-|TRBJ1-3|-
CASSHPAKGNTIYF
TGCGCCAGCAGCCACCCCGCTAAGGGTAACACCATATATTTT
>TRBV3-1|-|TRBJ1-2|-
CASSQDSEVGHYGYTF
TGTGCCAGCAGCCAAGATTCCGAAGTTGGTCACTATGGCTACACCTTC
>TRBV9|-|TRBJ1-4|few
CASSAIPGEKLFF
TGTGCCAGCAGCGCTATCCCGGGGGAAAAACTGTTTTTT
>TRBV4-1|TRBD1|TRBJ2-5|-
CASSQDGQAQETQYF
TGCGCCAGCAGCCAAGACGGACAGGCACAAGAGACCCAGTACTTC
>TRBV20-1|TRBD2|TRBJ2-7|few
CSARQLAGLTPHEQYF
TGCAGTGCTAGACAACTAGCGGGATTAACCCCCCACGAGCAGTACTTC
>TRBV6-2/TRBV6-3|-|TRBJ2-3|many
CASSYGAAQYF
TGTGCCAGCAGTTACGGGGCAGCGCAGTATTTT
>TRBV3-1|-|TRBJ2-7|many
CASSQVHYEQYF
TGTGCCAGCAGCCAAGTCCACTACGAGCAGTACTTC
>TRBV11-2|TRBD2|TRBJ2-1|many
CASSLKASGHNEQFF
TGTGCCAGCAGCTTAAAGGCTAGCGGGCACAATGAGCAGTTCTTC
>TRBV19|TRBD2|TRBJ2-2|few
CASSIRGLAGGGELFF
TGTGCCAGTAGTATAAGAGGGCTAGCGGGAGGCGGGGAGCTGTTTTTT
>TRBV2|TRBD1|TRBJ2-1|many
CASSHRDRLYNEQFF
TGTGCCAGCAGTCACCGGGACAGACTCTACAATGAGCAGTTCTTC
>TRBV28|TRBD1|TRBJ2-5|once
CPKRKQGEWGETQYF
TGTCCCAAGCGGAAACAGGGGGAGTGGGGAGAGACCCAGTACTTC
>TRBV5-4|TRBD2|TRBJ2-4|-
CASSRSGREAKNIQYF
TGTGCCAGCAGCCGTAGCGGGAGGGAGGCCAAAAACATTCAGTACTTC
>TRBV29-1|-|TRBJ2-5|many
CSVEVLGGRETQYF
TGCAGCGTTGAAGTACTAGGGGGACGGGAGACCCAGTACTTC
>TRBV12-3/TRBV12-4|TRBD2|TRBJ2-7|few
CASSPTSGRVYEQYF
TGTGCCAGCAGTCCAACTAGCGGGAGAGTTTACGAGCAGTACTTC
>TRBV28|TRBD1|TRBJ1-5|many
CASTLTGGAISNQPQHF
TGTGCCAGCACGTTGACAGGGGGCGCAATTAGCAATCAGCCCCAGCATTTT
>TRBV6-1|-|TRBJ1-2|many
CASSLDRLYGYTF
TGTGCCAGCAGCCTCGACAGGCTCTATGGCTACACCTTC
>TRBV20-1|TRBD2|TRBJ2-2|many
CSARPRLAANTGELFF
TGCAGTGCTAGACCCCGACTAGCAGCGAACACCGGGGAGCTGTTTTTT
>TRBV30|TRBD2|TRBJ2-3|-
CAWRLGLAGRDTQYF
TGTGCCTGGAGACTGGGACTAGCGGGAAGAGATACGCAGTATTTT
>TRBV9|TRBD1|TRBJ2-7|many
CASSAGQGLGEQYF
TGTGCCAGCAGCGCGGGACAGGGTCTTGGCGAGCAGTACTTC
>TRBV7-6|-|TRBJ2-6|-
CASSLGLSGGANVLTF
TGTGCCAGCAGCTTAGGGCTCTCGGGAGGGGCCAACGTCCTGACTTTC
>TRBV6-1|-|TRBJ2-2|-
CASTRDGELFF
TGTGCCAGCACTCGCGACGGGGAGCTGTTTTTT
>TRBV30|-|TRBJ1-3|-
CAWSPGAANTIYF
TGTGCCTGGAGTCCAGGGGCAGCTAACACCATATATTTT
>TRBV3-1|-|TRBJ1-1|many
CASGRGLNTEAFF
TGTGCCTCCGGAAGGGGCTTGAACACTGAAGCTTTCTTT
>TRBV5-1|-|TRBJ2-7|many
CASSLIGGSSYEQYF
TGCGCCAGCAGCTTAATAGGCGGTTCCTCCTACGAGCAGTACTTC
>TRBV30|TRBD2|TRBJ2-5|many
CASRGGSHHPETQYF
TGTGCCTCCCGCGGGGGATCCCACCACCCCGAGACCCAGTACTTC
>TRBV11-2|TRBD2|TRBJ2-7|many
CASSYQTSAYEQYF
TGTGCCAGCAGCTACCAGACTAGCGCCTACGAGCAGTACTTC
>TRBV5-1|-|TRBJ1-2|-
CASSPALRDGYGYTF
TGCGCCAGCAGCCCGGCCCTCCGGGATGGCTATGGCTACACCTTC
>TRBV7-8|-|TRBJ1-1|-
CASSWVATQSTEAFF
TGTGCCAGCAGCTGGGTCGCCACCCAGAGCACTGAAGCTTTCTTT